This TCR beta chain comes out of a study of blood T cell repertoires in COVID-19. The repertoire was sequenced with immunoSEQ multiplex PCR; TCRdb's copy has only in-frame clones and lacks some. The repertoire holds about 63,000 clones, with about 75% as singletons. A single count supports this clone. Unmatched junction bases numbered 13, after V lost 3 bases and J lost 7 bases. This CDR3 spans 17 amino acids. Germline V gene lookup returns CDR1 MGHRA and CDR2 YSYEKL. Specimen: peripheral blood. V gene TRBV4-1 combines with J gene TRBJ2-7, with 12 nucleotides matching TRBD2. This sequence originates from a woman of 80 years or more with acute or convalescent COVID-19. The CDR3 nucleotides read TGCGCCAGCAGCCAGGACCCCGCGACTAGCGGGAGTCGAGAGCAGTACTTC. It specifies CASSQDPATSGSREQYF.